This T cell receptor beta chain is from a study of human T cells and chemical hapten exposure. Study context: Doses of diphenylcyclopropenone went to the patients' scalps weekly throughout the approximately 22-week study. Study observations and caveats: Once DPC sensitization occurred, TCRs above 1 in 1000 frequency showed no change. Donors were affected by alopecia, so their immune reaction might vary from that of healthy individuals.

This clonotype was found a few times. Its target is unknown. Time point here: patch test 1, 2 weeks after DPC sensitization. Treatment indicated: therapeutic diphenylcyclopropenone sensitization with weekly scalp DPC. Each CDR3 protein is one row after TCRdb ran MiXCR on the RACE reads. The sample contains 150,000 or so distinct CDR3 sequences, roughly 15% of which appear only once. V lost 3 bases and J lost 8, with 10 bases in between. Germline CDR1 reads KGHSH; CDR2 reads LQKENI. The CDR3 consists of 13 residues. This chain connects TRBV18 to TRBJ1-4; D uncertain. The clonotype comes from a woman aged 25 to 39 with alopecia areata. Some clones in this sample may be carry-over from other donors' samples. Here the sequenced sample was whole blood, taken in connection with sensitization to the hapten diphenylcyclopropenone (DPC). The CDR3 nucleotides are TGTGCCAGCTCACCCGGTATTGGCGAAAAACTGTTTTTT. Translation: CASSPGIGEKLFF.